One sample yielded the 3 T cell receptor beta chains listed below, sequenced in a study of T-cell memory formation after mild COVID-19 (TCRdb year 2021). Libraries were made using 5' RACE. TCRdb names Illumina NovaSeq 6000 as the instrument used. The public reads were reprocessed in TCRdb via fastp at Q25 and MiXCR, keeping in-frame beta chains. For every CDR3 protein sequence, its rows merge into one entry that carries the most common genes and DNA. The sample table contains 300,000 to 400,000 distinct CDR3 sequences; only one count was recorded for 12% to 15% of them. The ten largest clones add up to 22% of the sample. The sequenced sample was PBMCs or a T cell subset sorted from them (not recorded which). All receptors come from a man between 18 and 29 years old who had mild COVID-19 (a few samples of this study predate the infection). The sample titles of this study are shuffled in the database, so cell type and time point are left out; the donor was told from shared clones.

The CDR3 DNA is TGTGCCAGCCTCTACACAGATACGCAGTATTTT. Encoded protein: CASLYTDTQYF. V is TRBV2 and J is TRBJ2-3, with unresolved D. From germline, CDR1 is SNHLY and CDR2 FYNNEI. The CDR3 totals 11 residues. V shed 8 bases and J shed 2 bases, with 5 bases lying between them.

The chain uses TRBV27 and TRBJ2-7; D gene unclear. CDR1 is MNHEY, CDR2 SMNVEV, per germline (reference sequence). Trimming left V 3 bases short and J 5 bases short, with 14 bases between. The CDR3 is 14 amino acids. The DNA for the CDR3 is TGTGCCAGCAGTTTTGGTGGCAGGAACCACGAGCAGTACTTC. It yields the protein CASSFGGRNHEQYF.

The chain couples TRBV28 to TRBJ1-1; TRBD1 aligns across 7 bases. The CDR3 contains 14 residues. Trimming cost V 5 bases and J 11 bases; bases outside gene matches: 14. Germline V lookup: CDR1 MDHEN, CDR2 SYDVKM. CDR3 residues: CASSQGGNRGNAFF. DNA of the CDR3: TGTGCCAGCAGTCAGGGGGGGAACAGGGGAAACGCTTTCTTT.